The 9 T cell receptor beta chains below all came from one sample that was sequenced in a study of T cell responses to AZD1222 COVID-19 vaccine. Profiled with immunoSEQ multiplex PCR; TCRdb holds only in-frame clones, not every one. The sample includes 90,000 or so clones, over 85% of them seen just once. This sample comprised peripheral blood, obtained 28 days after the second AZD1222 dose. The receptors come from an adult who received the AZD1222 COVID-19 vaccine.

The V gene is TRBV5-4, the J gene TRBJ1-2; 10 nucleotides align to TRBD1. The V gene's germline CDR1 is SGHNT and CDR2 YYREEE (reference sequence). The CDR3 sequence is 15 residues long. J gave up 6 bases and V 4 bases, and 9 bases lay outside the gene matches. Written as DNA, the CDR3 is TGTGCCAGCAGCGGGGCGCGACAGGGGGCCGATGGCTACACCTTC. Translation gives CASSGARQGADGYTF.

A single count supports this clone. The V and J genes are TRBV6-5 and TRBJ1-1; D perhaps matches TRBD1 (5 bases). This CDR3 is 16 amino acids long. The germline V and J ends were trimmed by 4 bases and 2 bases, with 17 bases remaining between them. The germline V gene encodes CDR1 MNHEY and CDR2 SVGAGI. The CDR3 DNA follows: TGTGCCAGCAGTTCTAGGCGACAGACTAGAAACACTGAAGCTTTCTTT. As protein: CASSSRRQTRNTEAFF.

DNA for the CDR3: TGTGCCAGCAGTTTACAAAGAAGTACTGAAGCTTTCTTT. It yields the protein CASSLQRSTEAFF. The rearrangement links TRBV27 to TRBJ1-1, with no clear D. The V and J ends lost 2 bases and 5 bases respectively, with 9 bases between them. There are 13 residues in the CDR3. Per germline, CDR1 MNHEY and CDR2 SMNVEV (reference sequence).

Notes on this clone: One end of the junction does not line up with germline, which may come from a read error. This chain connects TRBV29-1 to TRBJ1-1, with D possibly matching TRBD1 (5 bases). Germline CDR1 and CDR2: SQVTM and ANQGSEA. The CDR3 length is 14 residues. CDR3 bases: TGCAGCGTCGAAGGGACCCCGGAGAACACTGAAGCTTTCTTT. This sequence encodes CSVEGTPENTEAFF.

The chain couples TRBV29-1 to TRBJ2-5, with 13 positions matching TRBD2. CDR1 is SQVTM, CDR2 ANQGSEA, per germline. Trimming took 8 bases from V and 4 from J; bases not matched to a gene: 13. CDR3 length: 16 residues. CDR3 in DNA: TGCAGCACACAACTAGCGGGGGGGCCAGGAGGAGAGACCCAGTACTTC. It translates to CSTQLAGGPGGETQYF. The whole variable domain, remainder taken from reference TRBV29-1 and TRBJ2-5, is SAVISQKPSRDICQRGTSLTIQCQVDSQVTMMFWYRQQPGQSLTLIATANQGSEATYESGFVIDKFPISRPNLTFSTLTVSNMSPEDSSIYLCSTQLAGGPGGETQYFGPGTRLLVL.

The V gene is TRBV7-9, the J gene TRBJ2-7, with D perhaps TRBD2 (6 bases). The CDR3 length is 11 residues. Germline lookup yields CDR1 SEHNR and CDR2 FQNEAQ (reference sequence). The CDR3 sequence is CASSLDGTLRV. CDR3 DNA sequence: TGTGCCAGCAGCTTAGACGGGACTCTAAGAGTC.

This chain uses TRBV5-4 with TRBJ2-2, with TRBD2 identical over 9 bases. Trimming removed 4 bases from V and 6 bases from J; junction bases left unmatched: 7. The CDR3 spans 15 residues. CDR1 is SGHNT and CDR2 is YYREEE in the germline V gene (reference sequence). In nucleotides, the CDR3 is TGTGCCAGCAGCCAGGGACTAGCAGGGGCCGGGGAGCTGTTTTTT. Its protein is CASSQGLAGAGELFF.

The chain is built from TRBV5-6 and TRBJ1-2; D not certain. The CDR3 has 13 amino acids. V was clipped by 2 bases and J by 3 bases, with 8 bases between them. Germline values: CDR1 SGHDT, CDR2 YYEEEE. CDR3 DNA sequence: TGTGCCAGCAGCTTATCGGACCACTATGGCTACACCTTC. It encodes CASSLSDHYGYTF. The full variable domain, with the rest looked up from reference TRBV5-6 and TRBJ1-2, is DAGVTQSPTHLIKTRGQQVTLRCSPKSGHDTVSWYQQALGQGPQFIFQYYEEEERQRGNFPDRFSGHQFPNYSSELNVNALLLGDSALYLCASSLSDHYGYTFGSGTRLTVV.

This clone has only one observation. The chain combines TRBV29-1 with TRBJ2-1; D is perhaps TRBD1 (5 bases). The CDR3 has 13 amino acids. Trimming shortened V by 0 bases and J by 8 bases, and 11 bases separated the two germline ends. In germline, CDR1 is SQVTM, CDR2 ANQGSEA. The CDR3 nucleotides are TGCAGCGTTGAAGACAGGGTCGGCTATGAGCAGTTCTTC. Its translation: CSVEDRVGYEQFF.